This T cell receptor beta chain derives from a study of T cells in Graves' hyperthyroidism and ophthalmopathy. Those patients with uncontrolled infection, other autoimmune disease, pregnancy or lactation were excluded. Fresh 10 ml peripheral blood yielded PBMCs. The sample holds many counts of this clonotype. Its specificity is not known. Study findings and constraints: Before onset, by a median of around 6.4 months, the model predicted ophthalmopathy. Most thyroid clonotypes that were expanded above 0.001 also turned up in blood.

CDR1 is GTSNPN, CDR2 SVGIG, per germline (reference sequence). This CDR3 is built from 11 residues. V lost 3 bases and J 6 bases, leaving 8 bases between the germline ends. Regions amplified from RNA transcripts were the TCR beta CDR3 regions. First-round RT-PCR with HTBI primers amplified the TCR CDR3 region. Using its own MiXCR run on the multiplex PCR reads, TCRdb lists one record per CDR3 protein. The sample lists approximately 600,000 distinct CDR3 sequences, approximately 15% occurring once. The sample taken for sequencing was blood. This clonotype originated in a woman aged 30 to 39 with Graves' hyperthyroidism that later progressed to Graves' ophthalmopathy. This chain connects TRBV30 to TRBJ1-1; D unresolved. The CDR3 nucleotides are TGTGCCTGGAGAAATGGTCCTGAAGCTTTCTTT. It codes for CAWRNGPEAFF.